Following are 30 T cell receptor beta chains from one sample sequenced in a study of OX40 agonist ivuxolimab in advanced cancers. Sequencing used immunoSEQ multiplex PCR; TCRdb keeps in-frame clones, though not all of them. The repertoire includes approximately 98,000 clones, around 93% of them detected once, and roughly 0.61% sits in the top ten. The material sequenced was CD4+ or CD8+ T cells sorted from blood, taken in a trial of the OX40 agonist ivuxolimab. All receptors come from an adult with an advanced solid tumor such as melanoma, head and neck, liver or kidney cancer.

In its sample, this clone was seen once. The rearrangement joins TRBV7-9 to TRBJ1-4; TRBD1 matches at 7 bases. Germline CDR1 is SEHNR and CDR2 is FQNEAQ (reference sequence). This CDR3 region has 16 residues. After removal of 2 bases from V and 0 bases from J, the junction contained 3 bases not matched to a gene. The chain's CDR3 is CASSLQGQSTNEKLFF. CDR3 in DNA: TGTGCCAGCAGCTTACAGGGACAGTCAACTAATGAAAAACTGTTTTTT.

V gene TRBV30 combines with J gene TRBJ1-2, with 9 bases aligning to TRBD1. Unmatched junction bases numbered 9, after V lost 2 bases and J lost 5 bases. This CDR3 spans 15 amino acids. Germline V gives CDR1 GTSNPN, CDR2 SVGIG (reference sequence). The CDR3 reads CAWSYPGQGIYGYTF. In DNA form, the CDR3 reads TGTGCCTGGAGTTACCCGGGACAGGGAATTTATGGCTACACCTTC.

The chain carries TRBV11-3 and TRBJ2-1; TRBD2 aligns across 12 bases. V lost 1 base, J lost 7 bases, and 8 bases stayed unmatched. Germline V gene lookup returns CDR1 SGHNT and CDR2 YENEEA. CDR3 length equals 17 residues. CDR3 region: CASSLALLAGGGNEQFF. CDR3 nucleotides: TGTGCCAGCAGCTTAGCTCTCCTAGCGGGAGGGGGAAATGAGCAGTTCTTC.

The CDR3 coding sequence is TGTGCCAGCGCGAACACCGGGGAGCTGTTTTTT. It is translated as CASANTGELFF. The chain has TRBV7-9 and TRBJ2-2, with D uncertain. Germline CDR1 and CDR2: SEHNR and FQNEAQ (reference sequence). This CDR3 is 11 amino acids long. Trimming left V 8 bases short and J 0 bases short, with 1 base between.

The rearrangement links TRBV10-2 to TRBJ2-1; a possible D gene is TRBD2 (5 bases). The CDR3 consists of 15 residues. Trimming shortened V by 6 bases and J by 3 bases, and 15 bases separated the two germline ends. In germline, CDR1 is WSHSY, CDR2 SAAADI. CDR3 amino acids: CASSPLDLVYNEQFF. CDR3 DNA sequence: TGCGCCAGCAGCCCACTAGACCTAGTCTACAATGAGCAGTTCTTC.

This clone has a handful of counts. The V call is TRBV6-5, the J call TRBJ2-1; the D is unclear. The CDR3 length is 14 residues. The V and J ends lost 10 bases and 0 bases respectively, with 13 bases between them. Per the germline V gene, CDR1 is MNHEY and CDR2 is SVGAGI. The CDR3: CATSDLISYNEQFF. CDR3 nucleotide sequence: TGTGCCACCAGCGATTTAATCTCCTACAATGAGCAGTTCTTC.

The CDR3 sequence: CASSTGQGTYEQYF. For the CDR3, the DNA is TGTGCCAGCAGCACTGGACAGGGCACCTACGAGCAGTACTTC. The J gene is TRBJ2-7, the V gene TRBV13, with 8 bases that match TRBD1. The CDR3 loop spans 14 amino acids. The V and J ends lost 5 bases and 2 bases, in that order; junction bases with no gene match: 5. Per the germline V gene, CDR1 is PRHDT and CDR2 is FYEKMQ (reference sequence). Full variable domain (remainder filled in from reference TRBV13 and TRBJ2-7): AAGVIQSPRHLIKEKRETATLKCYPIPRHDTVYWYQQGPGQDPQFLISFYEKMQSDKGSIPDRFSAQQFSDYHSELNMSSLELGDSALYFCASSTGQGTYEQYFGPGTRLTVT.

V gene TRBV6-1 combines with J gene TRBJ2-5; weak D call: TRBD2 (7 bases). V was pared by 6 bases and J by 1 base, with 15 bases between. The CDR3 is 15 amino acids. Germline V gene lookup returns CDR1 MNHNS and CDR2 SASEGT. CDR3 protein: CASSYHGGLQETQYF. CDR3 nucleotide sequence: TGTGCCAGCAGCTACCACGGGGGGCTCCAAGAGACCCAGTACTTC.

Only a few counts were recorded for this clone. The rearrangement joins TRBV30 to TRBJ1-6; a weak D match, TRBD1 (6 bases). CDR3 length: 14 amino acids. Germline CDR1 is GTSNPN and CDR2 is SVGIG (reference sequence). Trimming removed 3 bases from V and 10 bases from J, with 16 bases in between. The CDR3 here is CAWSAQWGLSPLHF. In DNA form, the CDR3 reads TGTGCCTGGAGCGCTCAGTGGGGGCTCTCACCCCTCCACTTT.

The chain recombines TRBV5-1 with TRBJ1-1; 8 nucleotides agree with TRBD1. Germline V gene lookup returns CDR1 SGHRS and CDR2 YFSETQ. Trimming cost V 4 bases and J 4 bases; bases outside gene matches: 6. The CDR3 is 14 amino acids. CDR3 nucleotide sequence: TGCGCCAGCAGCGGACAGGGTGGGGTCACTGAAGCTTTCTTT. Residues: CASSGQGGVTEAFF.

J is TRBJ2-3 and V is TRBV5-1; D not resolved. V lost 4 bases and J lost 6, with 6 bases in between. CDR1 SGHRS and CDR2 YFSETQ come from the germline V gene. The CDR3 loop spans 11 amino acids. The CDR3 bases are TGCGCCAGCAGCGAAAGTGATACGCAGTATTTT. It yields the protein CASSESDTQYF.

CDR3 protein: CASSQGGGAFGNEQFF. For the CDR3, the DNA is TGTGCCAGCAGCCAAGGTGGGGGGGCTTTTGGCAATGAGCAGTTCTTC. The V gene is TRBV4-2, the J gene TRBJ2-1; a possible D gene is TRBD2 (7 bases). CDR3 size: 16 residues. Germline V gene lookup returns CDR1 LGHNA and CDR2 YNFKEQ. V lost 1 base, J lost 6 bases, and 16 bases lay in between.

The CDR3 DNA reads as TGTGCCAGCAGCTTGGGACTGGGACTAGAAAAAGAGACCCAGTACTTC. This encodes CASSLGLGLEKETQYF. The chain links TRBV5-8 to TRBJ2-5; 8 bases fit TRBD2. Germline values: CDR1 SGHTS, CDR2 YDEGEE. V trimming: 0 bases; J trimming: 3 bases; junction bases outside the gene matches: 7. The CDR3 is 16 amino acids.

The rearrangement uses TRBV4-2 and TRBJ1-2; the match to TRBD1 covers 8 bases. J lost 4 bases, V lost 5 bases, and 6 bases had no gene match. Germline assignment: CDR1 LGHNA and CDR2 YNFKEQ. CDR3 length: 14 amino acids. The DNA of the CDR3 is TGTGCCAGCAGCTTGGGACAGGTGACCTATGGCTACACCTTC. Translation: CASSLGQVTYGYTF.

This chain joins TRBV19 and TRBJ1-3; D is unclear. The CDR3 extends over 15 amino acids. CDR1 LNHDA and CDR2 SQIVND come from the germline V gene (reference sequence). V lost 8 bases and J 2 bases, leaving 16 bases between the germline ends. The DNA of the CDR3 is TGTGCCAGTGGACCAGCCGGGAATACTGGAAACACCATATATTTT. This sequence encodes CASGPAGNTGNTIYF.

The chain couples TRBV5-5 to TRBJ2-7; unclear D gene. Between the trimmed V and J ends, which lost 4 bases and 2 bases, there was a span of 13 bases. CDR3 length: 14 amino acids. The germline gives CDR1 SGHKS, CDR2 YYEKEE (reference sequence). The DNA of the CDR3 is TGTGCCAGCAGCCGCCTGGGGTTAGCCTACGAGCAGTACTTC. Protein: CASSRLGLAYEQYF. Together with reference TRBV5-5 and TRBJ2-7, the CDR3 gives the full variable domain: DAGVTQSPTHLIKTRGQQVTLRCSPISGHKSVSWYQQVLGQGPQFIFQYYEKEERGRGNFPDRFSARQFPNYSSELNVNALLLGDSALYLCASSRLGLAYEQYFGPGTRLTVT.

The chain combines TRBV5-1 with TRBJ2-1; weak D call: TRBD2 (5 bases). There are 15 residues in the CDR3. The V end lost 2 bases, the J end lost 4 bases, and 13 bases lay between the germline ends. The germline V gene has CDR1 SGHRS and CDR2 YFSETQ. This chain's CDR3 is CASSFSSGVYNEQFF. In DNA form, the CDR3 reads TGCGCCAGCAGCTTCTCCAGCGGAGTTTACAATGAGCAGTTCTTC. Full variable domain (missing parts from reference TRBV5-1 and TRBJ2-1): KAGVTQTPRYLIKTRGQQVTLSCSPISGHRSVSWYQQTPGQGLQFLFEYFSETQRNKGNFPGRFSGRQFSNSRSEMNVSTLELGDSALYLCASSFSSGVYNEQFFGPGTRLTVL.

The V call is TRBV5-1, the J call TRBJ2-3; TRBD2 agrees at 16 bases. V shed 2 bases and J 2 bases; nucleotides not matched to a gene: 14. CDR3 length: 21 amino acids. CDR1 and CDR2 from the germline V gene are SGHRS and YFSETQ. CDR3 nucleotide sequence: TGCGCCAGCAGCTTTTTCCCGGGACTAGCGGGGGGGACACTCAACACAGATACGCAGTATTTT. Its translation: CASSFFPGLAGGTLNTDTQYF.

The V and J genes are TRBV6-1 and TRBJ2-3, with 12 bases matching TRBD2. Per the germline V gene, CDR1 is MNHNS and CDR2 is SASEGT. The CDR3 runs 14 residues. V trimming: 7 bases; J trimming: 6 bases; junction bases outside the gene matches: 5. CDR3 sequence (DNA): TGTGCCAGCACCACTAGCGGGAGGACGGATACGCAGTATTTT. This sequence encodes CASTTSGRTDTQYF.

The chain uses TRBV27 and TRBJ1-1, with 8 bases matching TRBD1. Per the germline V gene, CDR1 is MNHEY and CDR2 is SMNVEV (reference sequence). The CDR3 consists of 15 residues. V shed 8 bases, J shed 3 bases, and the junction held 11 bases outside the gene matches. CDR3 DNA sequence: TGTGCCAGCTCCCAGGATGGACAGGGAGACACTGAAGCTTTCTTT. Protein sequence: CASSQDGQGDTEAFF.

In DNA form, the CDR3 reads TGTGCCAGCAGCTTAGCGGGAAGCACAGATACGCAGTATTTT. Protein: CASSLAGSTDTQYF. This chain joins TRBV7-9 and TRBJ2-3, with D unclear. This CDR3 has 14 residues. The germline V gene encodes CDR1 SEHNR and CDR2 FQNEAQ (reference sequence). The V end was cut by 0 bases, the J end by 0 bases, with 4 bases between.

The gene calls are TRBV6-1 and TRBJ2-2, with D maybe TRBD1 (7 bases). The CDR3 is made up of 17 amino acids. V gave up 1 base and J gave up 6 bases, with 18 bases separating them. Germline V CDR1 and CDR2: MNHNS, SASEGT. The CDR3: CASSEGGGLGGSGELFF. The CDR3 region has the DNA TGTGCCAGCAGTGAAGGAGGGGGCTTAGGGGGGTCCGGGGAGCTGTTTTTT.

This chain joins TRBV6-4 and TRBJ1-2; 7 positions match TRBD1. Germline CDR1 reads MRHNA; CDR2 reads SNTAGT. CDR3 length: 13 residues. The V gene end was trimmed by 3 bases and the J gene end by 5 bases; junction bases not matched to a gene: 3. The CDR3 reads CASSEQQGYGYTF. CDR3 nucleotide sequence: TGTGCCAGCAGTGAACAACAGGGGTATGGCTACACCTTC.

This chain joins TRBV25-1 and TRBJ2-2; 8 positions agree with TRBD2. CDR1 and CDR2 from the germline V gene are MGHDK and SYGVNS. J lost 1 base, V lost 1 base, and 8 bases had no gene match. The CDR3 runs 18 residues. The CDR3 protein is CASSEWSSGVMNTGELFF. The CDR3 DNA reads TGTGCCAGCAGTGAATGGAGTAGCGGGGTGATGAACACCGGGGAGCTGTTTTTT.

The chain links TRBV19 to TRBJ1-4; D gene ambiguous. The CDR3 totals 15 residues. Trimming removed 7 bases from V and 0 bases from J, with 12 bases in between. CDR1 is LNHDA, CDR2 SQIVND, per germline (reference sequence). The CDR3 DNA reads TGTGCCAGTACCGTCGGGCCTGCAACTAATGAAAAACTGTTTTTT. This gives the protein CASTVGPATNEKLFF.

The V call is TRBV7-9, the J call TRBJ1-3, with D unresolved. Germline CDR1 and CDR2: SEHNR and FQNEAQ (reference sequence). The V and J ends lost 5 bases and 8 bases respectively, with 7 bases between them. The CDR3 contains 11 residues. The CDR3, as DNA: TGTGCCAGCAGCCCTGGCGACACCATATATTTT. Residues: CASSPGDTIYF.

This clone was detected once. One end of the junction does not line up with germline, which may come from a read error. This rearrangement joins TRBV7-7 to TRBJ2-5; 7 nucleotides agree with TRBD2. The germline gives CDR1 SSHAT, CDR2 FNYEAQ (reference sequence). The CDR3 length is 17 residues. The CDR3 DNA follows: TGTGCTAGCAGCTTGAATCGACTAGCCGGTGGACAAGAGACCCAGTACTTC. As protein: CASSLNRLAGGQETQYF. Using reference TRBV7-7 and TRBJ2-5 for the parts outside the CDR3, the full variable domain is GAGVSQSPRYKVTKRGQDVTLRCDPISSHATLYWYQQALGQGPEFLTYFNYEAQPDKSGLPSDRFSAERPEGSISTLTIQRTEQRDSAMYRCASSLNRLAGGQETQYFGPGTRLLVL.

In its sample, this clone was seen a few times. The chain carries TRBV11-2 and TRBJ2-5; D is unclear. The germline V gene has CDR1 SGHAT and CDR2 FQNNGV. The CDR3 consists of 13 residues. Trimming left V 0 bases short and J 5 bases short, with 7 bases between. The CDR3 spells CASSLDPWETQYF. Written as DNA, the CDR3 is TGTGCCAGCAGCTTAGATCCGTGGGAGACCCAGTACTTC.

CDR3 residues: CAWSPGRNTGELFF. CDR3 nucleotide sequence: TGTGCCTGGTCACCGGGACGGAACACCGGGGAGCTGTTTTTT. The V gene is TRBV30, the J gene TRBJ2-2; D could derive from TRBD1 or TRBD2 (5 bases each). V lost 5 bases and J 1 base, leaving 11 bases between the germline ends. Germline V gene data show CDR1 as GTSNPN and CDR2 as SVGIG (reference sequence). The CDR3 is 14 residues long.

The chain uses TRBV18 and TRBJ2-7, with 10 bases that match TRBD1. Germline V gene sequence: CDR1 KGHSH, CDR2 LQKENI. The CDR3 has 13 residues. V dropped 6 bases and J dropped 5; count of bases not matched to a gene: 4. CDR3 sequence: CASSLGTGDEQYF. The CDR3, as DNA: TGTGCCAGCTCGTTAGGGACAGGGGACGAGCAGTACTTC.